What follows are 23 T cell receptor beta chains derived from one specimen sequenced in a study of T cells in Graves' hyperthyroidism and ophthalmopathy. What was amplified from RNA transcripts were TCR beta CDR3 regions. First-round RT-PCR of the TCR CDR3 relied on the HTBI primer set. TCRdb analysed the multiplex PCR reads with MiXCR anew, one entry per CDR3 protein. In the table there are roughly 550,000 distinct CDR3 sequences, 16% of which are singletons. Source material: blood. These receptors were taken from a woman under 40 with Graves' ophthalmopathy.

This sequence joins TRBV20-1 and TRBJ1-1; no clear D. V was trimmed by 2 bases and J by 5 bases, leaving 9 bases between them. Germline values: CDR1 DFQATT, CDR2 SNEGSKA (reference sequence). CDR3 length: 12 residues. For the CDR3, the DNA is TGCAGTGCTAGACGGCCGGGAACTGAAGCTTTCTTT. Amino acids: CSARRPGTEAFF.

V is TRBV13 and J is TRBJ2-2; D uncertain. V shed 5 bases and J shed 4 bases, with 17 bases lying between them. The CDR3 has 16 amino acids. Germline CDR1 is PRHDT and CDR2 is FYEKMQ (reference sequence). This CDR3 is CASSPSDPPSTGELFF. CDR3 DNA sequence: TGTGCCAGCAGCCCATCTGACCCCCCTTCCACCGGGGAGCTGTTTTTT.

In this sample, this clonotype turned up many times. The chain employs TRBV20-1 and TRBJ1-1; tentatively, D is TRBD1 (5 bases). From germline, CDR1 is DFQATT and CDR2 SNEGSKA (reference sequence). V was shortened by 6 bases and J by 1 base, with 12 bases between the two germline ends. CDR3 length equals 13 residues. This CDR3 is CSATPTENTEAFF. The DNA of the CDR3 is TGCAGTGCAACCCCGACAGAGAACACTGAAGCTTTCTTT.

This clonotype was seen more than once but under ten times. The gene calls are TRBV7-9 and TRBJ2-3; 8 bases fit TRBD1. The V gene's germline CDR1 is SEHNR and CDR2 FQNEAQ (reference sequence). With 3 bases clipped from V and 4 bases from J, the junction kept 9 bases outside the gene matches. The CDR3 is 16 residues long. This CDR3 reads CASSFQTGALSDTQYF. The CDR3 nucleotides read TGTGCCAGCAGCTTTCAGACAGGGGCATTATCAGATACGCAGTATTTT.

The rearrangement uses TRBV20-1 and TRBJ2-7, with TRBD2 identical over 14 bases. The trim removed 5 bases at V and 4 bases at J, leaving 4 bases unmatched. The germline V gene encodes CDR1 DFQATT and CDR2 SNEGSKA (reference sequence). CDR3 length: 14 amino acids. In DNA form, the CDR3 reads TGCAGTGCTTGGGGACTAGCGGGAGTTTACGAGCAGTACTTC. It encodes CSAWGLAGVYEQYF.

This clonotype was counted ten times or more. This sequence joins TRBV24-1 and TRBJ2-3; no clear D gene. Germline V gives CDR1 KGHDR, CDR2 SFDVKD. The CDR3 spans 13 residues. Trimming removed 3 bases from V and 3 bases from J, with 6 bases in between. CDR3 nucleotides: TGTGCCACCAGTGATCCCCGTACAGATACGCAGTATTTT. It yields the protein CATSDPRTDTQYF.

Many counts were recorded for this clonotype. The gene calls are TRBV30 and TRBJ1-2; the D gene is possibly TRBD1 (5 bases). The CDR3 contains 16 residues. The germline V and J ends were trimmed by 3 bases and 2 bases, with 19 bases remaining between them. Germline V CDR1 and CDR2: GTSNPN, SVGIG (reference sequence). The CDR3 reads CAWSPWARTPNYGYTF. The CDR3 bases are TGTGCCTGGAGCCCCTGGGCCAGGACACCCAACTATGGCTACACCTTC.

The chain combines TRBV12-5 with TRBJ1-2; possible D gene TRBD1, 5 bases. Trimming left V 4 bases short and J 0 bases short, with 12 bases between. CDR1 is LGHNT and CDR2 is FRNRAP in the germline V gene. This CDR3 comprises 15 residues. This CDR3 is CASGSWTLSNYGYTF. The CDR3, as DNA: TGTGCTAGTGGTTCCTGGACACTTTCTAACTATGGCTACACCTTC. Full variable domain (outside the CDR3, taken from reference TRBV12-5 and TRBJ1-2): DARVTQTPRHKVTEMGQEVTMRCQPILGHNTVFWYRQTMMQGLELLAYFRNRAPLDDSGMPKDRFSAEMPDATLATLKIQPSEPRDSAVYFCASGSWTLSNYGYTFGSGTRLTVV.

This chain connects TRBV10-1 to TRBJ1-1; 9 bases line up with TRBD1. J lost 8 bases, V lost 0 bases, and 7 bases had no gene match. There are 15 residues in the CDR3. The V gene's germline CDR1 is WNHNN and CDR2 SYGVQD (reference sequence). The CDR3 DNA is TGCGCCAGCAGTGAGTCATTGGGACAGGGAATAGAAGCTTTCTTT. Translating it yields CASSESLGQGIEAFF.

This clonotype was detected only a few times. The rearrangement uses TRBV3-1 and TRBJ2-1; D remains ambiguous. This CDR3 contains 12 residues. Germline assignment: CDR1 LGHDT and CDR2 YNNKEL (reference sequence). The V and J ends lost 6 bases and 9 bases respectively, with 12 bases between them. This chain's CDR3 is CASSRQLGEQFF. DNA of the CDR3: TGTGCCAGCAGTCGTCAGCTGGGTGAGCAGTTCTTC.

This clonotype has ten or more counts. The chain links TRBV7-2 to TRBJ2-5; tentatively, D is TRBD1 or TRBD2 (5 bases each). Germline values: CDR1 SGHTA, CDR2 FQGNSA. The V and J ends lost 1 base and 4 bases respectively, with 10 bases between them. This CDR3 comprises 14 residues. CDR3 protein: CASSLDNGAETQYF. The DNA for the CDR3 is TGTGCCAGCAGCTTAGATAACGGGGCAGAGACCCAGTACTTC.

This clonotype was detected ten times or more. In DNA form, the CDR3 reads TGTGCCAGCAGTACATGGGGAAAGGGGGAACTAGGGAAGCAGTTCTTC. This gives the protein CASSTWGKGELGKQFF. The chain uses TRBV28 and TRBJ2-1; D perhaps matches TRBD1 (6 bases). From germline, CDR1 is MDHEN and CDR2 SYDVKM. Deletions cut 5 bases from V and 11 bases from J, with 25 bases between. This CDR3 has 16 amino acids.

This clonotype was seen only a few times. This chain links TRBV4-2 with TRBJ1-6, with 9 nucleotides matching TRBD1. This CDR3 comprises 15 residues. Germline loops: CDR1 LGHNA, CDR2 YNFKEQ. J lost 10 bases, V lost 5 bases, and 9 bases had no gene match. The CDR3 sequence is CASSGGQGLWSPLHF. CDR3 coding DNA: TGTGCCAGCAGCGGGGGACAGGGTCTTTGGTCACCCCTCCACTTT.

This clonotype showed up just a few times. One base away lies a much larger clone, so this may be a sequencing read error. Here the CDR3 DNA reads TGTGCCAGCGGCCCAACAAGTTCTCGTACCGATGAGCAGTTCTTC. Translated, it gives CASGPTSSRTDEQFF. V is TRBV3-1 and J is TRBJ2-1; no clear D. There are 15 residues in the CDR3. With 8 bases removed from V and 8 bases from J, the gap between germline ends came to 22 bases. The germline gives CDR1 LGHDT, CDR2 YNNKEL (reference sequence).

The chain is built from TRBV6-1 and TRBJ2-1; 12 bases line up with TRBD1. This CDR3 contains 18 residues. The J segment lost 3 bases and the V segment lost 5 bases, leaving 11 bases of the junction unmatched. Per the germline V gene, CDR1 is MNHNS and CDR2 is SASEGT. CDR3 sequence reads: CASSPVSGTGGVYNEQFF. Written as DNA, the CDR3 is TGTGCCAGCAGTCCGGTTTCCGGGACAGGGGGCGTCTACAATGAGCAGTTCTTC.

This clonotype was picked up many times. V is TRBV28 and J is TRBJ1-5; D gene unclear. Germline CDR1 reads MDHEN; CDR2 reads SYDVKM. This CDR3 comprises 14 residues. With 5 bases removed from V and 7 bases from J, the gap between germline ends came to 15 bases. The CDR3 loop reads CASSMTSAGQPQHF. Written as DNA, the CDR3 is TGTGCCAGCAGTATGACTTCAGCGGGGCAGCCCCAGCATTTT.

This clonotype was detected ten times or more. The rearrangement joins TRBV9 to TRBJ2-7; TRBD2 agrees at 8 bases. Germline CDR1 SGDLS, CDR2 YYNGEE. V dropped 4 bases and J dropped 3; count of bases not matched to a gene: 6. The CDR3 contains 14 residues. The DNA for the CDR3 is TGTGCCAGCAGCCAAGCGGGAGAATTCTACGAGCAGTACTTC. It specifies CASSQAGEFYEQYF.

This clonotype was seen a few times. A far larger clone is a single base away, which makes a read error likely. The CDR3 DNA is TGTGTCAGCAGCTTCCGGGAGACCCAGTACTTC. Translated, it gives CVSSFRETQYF. This chain joins TRBV11-1 and TRBJ2-5; unclear D gene. The CDR3 is 11 residues long. Germline V CDR1 and CDR2: SGHAT, FQDESV (reference sequence).

This clonotype appeared many times. V gene TRBV6-5 combines with J gene TRBJ2-5; no firm D call. Trimming removed 0 bases from V and 5 bases from J, with 7 bases in between. This CDR3 contains 13 residues. In germline, CDR1 is MNHEY, CDR2 SVGAGI. The CDR3 bases are TGTGCCAGCAGTTACTCGGGCGAGGAGACCCAGTACTTC. Its protein product is CASSYSGEETQYF.

The gene calls are TRBV20-1 and TRBJ1-4; tentative D call: TRBD1 (5 bases). Per germline, CDR1 DFQATT and CDR2 SNEGSKA (reference sequence). CDR3 length: 13 amino acids. The V end was cut by 6 bases, the J end by 2 bases, with 10 bases between. CDR3 bases: TGCAGTGCCGTGACAGATACTAATGAAAAACTGTTTTTT. Protein product: CSAVTDTNEKLFF.

This clonotype was counted only a few times. V and J are TRBV19 and TRBJ1-6; 7 positions match TRBD1. Germline CDR1 reads LNHDA; CDR2 reads SQIVND (reference sequence). CDR3 length equals 14 residues. The junction had 9 bases not matched to a gene; V was cut back by 9 bases and J by 7 bases. This CDR3 reads CASQLGGSNSPLHF. As DNA, the CDR3 is TGTGCCAGCCAACTAGGGGGCTCGAATTCACCCCTCCACTTT.

V gene TRBV3-1 combines with J gene TRBJ2-3, with a tentative D call TRBD2 (6 bases). Per germline, CDR1 LGHDT and CDR2 YNNKEL (reference sequence). V dropped 2 bases and J dropped 2 bases, with 11 bases sitting between them. The CDR3 covers 15 residues. The CDR3 DNA reads TGTGCCAGCAGCCAACAGGGAGGCCCCACAGATACGCAGTATTTT. It encodes CASSQQGGPTDTQYF.

This clonotype came up many times. The chain recombines TRBV30 with TRBJ1-1, with 7 bases aligning to TRBD1. The trim removed 7 bases at V and 0 bases at J, leaving 2 bases unmatched. CDR3 length equals 12 residues. Germline V gene data show CDR1 as GTSNPN and CDR2 as SVGIG (reference sequence). The CDR3 sequence is CALGQLNTEAFF. CDR3 bases: TGTGCCTTGGGACAGCTGAACACTGAAGCTTTCTTT.